Following are 26 T cell receptor beta chains from one sample sequenced in a study of T cell responses to AZD1222 COVID-19 vaccine. TCRdb keeps only in-frame clones here, not all; method: immunoSEQ multiplex PCR. The table records roughly 70,000 clones, about four fifths of them present only once. This sample comprised peripheral blood, obtained on day 0 of AZD1222 vaccination. All receptors come from an adult in good health.

The chain links TRBV4-1 to TRBJ1-2; D ambiguous. The CDR3 sequence is 16 residues long. Germline V lookup: CDR1 MGHRA, CDR2 YSYEKL. V lost 0 bases, J lost 0 bases, and 11 bases lay in between. DNA of the CDR3: TGCGCCAGCAGCCAAGACGGAGGCTTAGCTAACTATGGCTACACCTTC. Its translation: CASSQDGGLANYGYTF.

This clone was seen only a few times. This chain uses TRBV6-4 with TRBJ2-1, with 8 bases identical to TRBD2. Germline loops: CDR1 MRHNA, CDR2 SNTAGT. V dropped 3 bases and J dropped 6; count of bases not matched to a gene: 4. This CDR3 comprises 14 residues. CDR3 nucleotides: TGTGCCAGCAGTGAATACGGGGGGGGCAATGAGCAGTTCTTC. Translating gives CASSEYGGGNEQFF.

The chain employs TRBV5-6 and TRBJ1-2; no reliable D call. The CDR3 loop spans 15 amino acids. Trimming removed 4 bases at V and 4 bases at J, with 17 bases between. Germline V gene data show CDR1 as SGHDT and CDR2 as YYEEEE. CDR3 loop: CASSADNHDRYGYTF. In DNA form, the CDR3 reads TGTGCCAGCAGCGCCGACAACCACGATCGCTATGGCTACACCTTC.

The chain combines TRBV6-1 with TRBJ1-6; the D is unclear. The CDR3 has 15 residues. V lost 2 bases, J lost 10 bases, and 15 bases lay in between. Germline CDR1 is MNHNS and CDR2 is SASEGT. The CDR3 here is CASSETGILGSPLHF. The CDR3 nucleotides are TGTGCCAGCAGTGAAACCGGGATCTTGGGGTCACCCCTCCACTTT.

The chain has TRBV7-8 and TRBJ2-2; D might be TRBD1 or TRBD2, each matching 6 bases. There are 15 residues in the CDR3. Trimming took off 5 bases at V and 5 bases at J, with 15 bases between the two ends. The germline V gene has CDR1 SGHVS and CDR2 FQNEAQ. In nucleotides, the CDR3 is TGTGCCAGCAGCCGCGTTGGGGGGCAGACCGGGGAGCTGTTTTTT. The encoded protein is CASSRVGGQTGELFF.

The chain joins TRBV9 to TRBJ2-7, with D perhaps matching TRBD1 or TRBD2 (5 bases each). This CDR3 is built from 13 residues. Germline V CDR1 and CDR2: SGDLS, YYNGEE. Trimming removed 2 bases at V and 2 bases at J, with 8 bases between. CDR3 amino acids: CASSVGDPYEQYF. In DNA form, the CDR3 reads TGTGCCAGCAGCGTTGGGGACCCCTACGAGCAGTACTTC.

This rearrangement joins TRBV6-2 or TRBV6-3 to TRBJ1-1; D is unresolved. The V and J ends lost 6 bases and 3 bases respectively, with 11 bases between them. Per the germline V gene, CDR1 is MNHEY and CDR2 is SVGEGT. The CDR3 is made up of 13 amino acids. The CDR3 region has the DNA TGTGCCAGCAGCTCTACAACCCACACTGAAGCTTTCTTT. Protein: CASSSTTHTEAFF.

The chain is built from TRBV19 and TRBJ2-6; D is ambiguous. Germline V lookup: CDR1 LNHDA, CDR2 SQIVND (reference sequence). Trimming left V 3 bases short and J 2 bases short, with 11 bases between. There are 16 residues in the CDR3. The DNA for the CDR3 is TGTGCCAGTAGTATGGCTAAGGGTACTGGGGCCAACGTCCTGACTTTC. It encodes CASSMAKGTGANVLTF.

The chain recombines TRBV6-2 or TRBV6-3 with TRBJ2-5, with 8 bases aligning to TRBD2. V gave up 5 bases and J gave up 7 bases; unmatched junction bases: 9. Germline CDR1 is MNHEY and CDR2 is SVGEGT. The CDR3 loop spans 14 amino acids. CDR3 nucleotides: TGTGCCAGCAGTCCCCTGGCGGGGGGTGGGACCCAGTACTTC. It translates to CASSPLAGGGTQYF.

The genes are TRBV27 and TRBJ2-2; D gene unclear. The CDR3 is 13 residues long. CDR1 and CDR2 (germline): MNHEY, SMNVEV (reference sequence). The V end lost 4 bases, the J end lost 9 bases, and 12 bases lay between the germline ends. CDR3 protein: CASSWSGLRELFF. In DNA, the CDR3 is TGTGCCAGCAGTTGGTCGGGTTTAAGGGAGCTGTTTTTT.

This clone was observed a handful of times. This chain connects TRBV2 to TRBJ1-5; maybe TRBD1 (6 bases). CDR3 length equals 12 residues. Germline lookup yields CDR1 SNHLY and CDR2 FYNNEI. V shed 7 bases and J shed 7 bases, with 11 bases lying between them. The CDR3 protein is CASNVGGQPQHF. In nucleotides, the CDR3 is TGTGCCAGCAATGTTGGGGGCCAGCCCCAGCATTTT.

The rearrangement joins TRBV28 to TRBJ2-1, with 9 bases aligning to TRBD2. This CDR3 has 15 residues. After removal of 5 bases from V and 5 bases from J, the junction contained 7 bases not matched to a gene. The germline CDR1 and CDR2 sequences are MDHEN and SYDVKM. CDR3 nucleotides: TGTGCCAGCAGTCTTTGGAGCGGGAGGAACAATGAGCAGTTCTTC. This gives the protein CASSLWSGRNNEQFF.

This chain links TRBV19 with TRBJ1-2; D is undetermined. This CDR3 comprises 13 residues. The ends were cut back, 3 bases at V and 2 bases at J, with 7 bases in the middle. CDR1 and CDR2 (germline): LNHDA, SQIVND (reference sequence). The CDR3 region has the DNA TGTGCCAGTAGTATGATGGGAAACTATGGCTACACCTTC. Translation: CASSMMGNYGYTF.

The chain combines TRBV7-2 with TRBJ2-5; D remains ambiguous. The CDR3 runs to 15 residues. CDR1 and CDR2 (germline): SGHTA, FQGNSA. Trimming removed 4 bases at V and 4 bases at J, with 16 bases between. The CDR3 sequence is CASSSVVRARETQYF. As DNA, the CDR3 is TGTGCCAGCAGCTCTGTCGTTCGGGCGCGAGAGACCCAGTACTTC.

This clone was counted once. The rearrangement joins TRBV9 to TRBJ2-1, with 14 nucleotides matching TRBD2. This CDR3 is built from 19 residues. Germline-derived CDR1 and CDR2 are SGDLS and YYNGEE. After removal of 4 bases from V and 1 base from J, the junction contained 10 bases not matched to a gene. This chain's CDR3 is CASSIPGLAGDGSYNEQFF. The CDR3 coding sequence is TGTGCCAGCAGCATCCCGGGACTAGCGGGGGATGGGTCCTACAATGAGCAGTTCTTC. Looking up the rest from reference TRBV9 and TRBJ2-1 gives the full variable domain: DSGVTQTPKHLITATGQRVTLRCSPRSGDLSVYWYQQSLDQGLQFLIQYYNGEERAKGNILERFSAQQFPDLHSELNLSSLELGDSALYFCASSIPGLAGDGSYNEQFFGPGTRLTVL.

The table lists this clone with a few counts. The rearrangement links TRBV12-3 or TRBV12-4 to TRBJ2-3; D is unclear. The CDR3 contains 11 residues. V was shortened by 7 bases and J by 2 bases, with 4 bases between the two germline ends. CDR3 amino acids: CASTNTDTQYF. CDR3 nucleotide sequence: TGTGCCAGCACCAACACAGATACGCAGTATTTT.

V gene TRBV6-5 combines with J gene TRBJ1-6, with 7 bases fitting TRBD1. V lost 0 bases to trimming and J lost 3 bases; unmatched junction nucleotides: 2. The CDR3 length is 16 residues. Germline V gene data show CDR1 as MNHEY and CDR2 as SVGAGI. CDR3 sequence reads: CASSYSRTGYNSPLHF. DNA of the CDR3: TGTGCCAGCAGTTACTCGCGGACAGGCTATAATTCACCCCTCCACTTT.

This chain joins TRBV28 and TRBJ1-4, with D perhaps matching TRBD1 (5 bases). Germline V gene sequence: CDR1 MDHEN, CDR2 SYDVKM. This CDR3 contains 15 residues. V was pared by 5 bases and J by 4 bases, with 14 bases between. Here the CDR3 reads CASSPGTARNEKLFF. The DNA for the CDR3 is TGTGCCAGCAGTCCCGGGACGGCCCGTAATGAAAAACTGTTTTTT.

The chain combines TRBV4-3 with TRBJ1-1; the D is unclear. The CDR3 has 15 residues. V lost 1 base to trimming and J lost 8 bases, with 17 bases between them. Germline V gene data show CDR1 as LGHNA and CDR2 as YSLEER. The CDR3 is CASSQGPAGTLEAFF. CDR3 coding DNA: TGCGCCAGCAGCCAAGGTCCCGCAGGTACACTGGAAGCTTTCTTT.

This clone was seen more than once but under ten times. V usage is TRBV2 and J usage is TRBJ1-6; no definite D call. Germline-derived CDR1 and CDR2 are SNHLY and FYNNEI. V dropped 7 bases and J dropped 14 bases, with 15 bases sitting between them. The CDR3 consists of 12 residues. CDR3 sequence (DNA): TGTGCCAGCACCTCGGAGGGCGGCACCCTCCACTTT. Translated, it gives CASTSEGGTLHF.

The chain links TRBV30 to TRBJ1-2, with 8 bases lining up with TRBD1. V was pared by 5 bases and J by 1 base, with 3 bases of the junction left unmatched. This CDR3 is 13 amino acids long. Germline V lookup: CDR1 GTSNPN, CDR2 SVGIG (reference sequence). The CDR3 DNA reads TGTGCCTGGGGACAGGGATTTAACTATGGCTACACCTTC. It is translated as CAWGQGFNYGYTF.

This CDR3 is CASSLAGRGYNEQFF. CDR3 DNA sequence: TGTGCCAGCAGCTTGGCGGGCCGAGGCTACAATGAGCAGTTCTTC. The chain recombines TRBV5-6 with TRBJ2-1, with D unresolved. Trimming stripped 0 bases from V and 3 bases from J, with 10 bases between. The germline gives CDR1 SGHDT, CDR2 YYEEEE. The CDR3 consists of 15 residues. Together with reference TRBV5-6 and TRBJ2-1, the CDR3 gives the full variable domain: DAGVTQSPTHLIKTRGQQVTLRCSPKSGHDTVSWYQQALGQGPQFIFQYYEEEERQRGNFPDRFSGHQFPNYSSELNVNALLLGDSALYLCASSLAGRGYNEQFFGPGTRLTVL.

This chain uses TRBV2 with TRBJ1-2; D is ambiguous. Germline V CDR1 and CDR2: SNHLY, FYNNEI. Trimming cost V 3 bases and J 2 bases, with 10 bases left between them. This CDR3 is built from 14 residues. The CDR3 region is CASSDQNTNYGYTF. CDR3 bases: TGTGCCAGCAGTGATCAAAACACCAACTATGGCTACACCTTC.

V gene TRBV19 combines with J gene TRBJ1-5; a possible D gene is TRBD1 (5 bases). Germline values: CDR1 LNHDA, CDR2 SQIVND (reference sequence). Trimming cost V 2 bases and J 2 bases, with 19 bases left between them. The CDR3 has 18 amino acids. The CDR3 loop reads CASSIKGLQVEGNQPQHF. In DNA, the CDR3 is TGTGCCAGTAGTATAAAGGGATTACAGGTGGAAGGCAATCAGCCCCAGCATTTT.

The chain employs TRBV6-2 or TRBV6-3 and TRBJ1-2; no definite D call. V shed 6 bases and J shed 1 base, with 15 bases lying between them. The CDR3 has 15 residues. The germline CDR1 and CDR2 sequences are MNHEY and SVGEGT. Here the CDR3 reads CASSPAGRGNYGYTF. As DNA, the CDR3 is TGTGCCAGCAGCCCCGCCGGCCGGGGTAACTATGGCTACACCTTC.

The V call is TRBV2, the J call TRBJ2-1; no reliable D call. Germline assignment: CDR1 SNHLY and CDR2 FYNNEI. Between the trimmed V and J ends, which lost 5 bases and 3 bases, there was a span of 8 bases. The CDR3 has 13 amino acids. CDR3 sequence reads: CASSQSLYNEQFF. The CDR3 DNA reads TGTGCCAGCAGTCAGTCCCTCTACAATGAGCAGTTCTTC.